The rows below give T cell receptor beta chains drawn from one sample of a study of blood T cell repertoires in COVID-19. TCRdb's copy holds only in-frame clones and misses some; the assay was immunoSEQ multiplex PCR. The sample contains fewer than 250,000 clones, less than 90% of which appear only once. Material: peripheral blood. These receptors were obtained from a man aged 40-49 years with acute or convalescent COVID-19. CDR3s include the opening cysteine and the closing phenylalanine or tryptophan. D genes are given only for firm matches. Clone size is not always given. Where it is, it says once, few, many or a class for expanded clones.

CDR3: CASRGQLNTEAFF
DNA: TGTGCCAGCAGGGGACAGTTGAACACTGAAGCTTTCTTT
J: TRBJ1-1
D: TRBD1
size: -
V: TRBV9

CDR3: CASSDLDGGGTQYF
DNA: TGTGCCAGCAGTGACCTCGACGGGGGAGGGACCCAGTACTTC
J: TRBJ2-5
D: -
size: -
V: TRBV6-1

CDR3: CSVEGHLNTEAFF
DNA: TGCAGCGTTGAGGGACACTTGAACACTGAAGCTTTCTTT
J: TRBJ1-1
D: -
size: once
V: TRBV29-1

CDR3: CASSRGGGALNEQFF
DNA: TGTGCCAGCAGCCGCGGTGGAGGGGCGTTAAATGAGCAGTTCTTC
J: TRBJ2-1
D: -
size: -
V: TRBV11-2

CDR3: CASSLSRGSGEQYF
DNA: TGTGCCAGCAGTTTAAGCAGGGGGTCGGGAGAGCAGTACTTC
J: TRBJ2-7
D: TRBD1
size: -
V: TRBV27

CDR3: CASSLRTGQETQYF
DNA: TGTGCCAGCAGTCTTCGGACAGGGCAAGAGACCCAGTACTTC
J: TRBJ2-5
D: TRBD1
size: -
V: TRBV27

CDR3: CASSEWGSGTLTDTQYF
DNA: TGTGCCAGCAGTGAATGGGGTAGCGGGACCCTCACAGATACGCAGTATTTT
J: TRBJ2-3
D: TRBD2
size: -
V: TRBV25-1

CDR3: CASSRTGTGYTF
DNA: TGTGCCAGCAGTCGAACAGGGACTGGCTACACCTTC
J: TRBJ1-2
D: -
size: -
V: TRBV25-1

CDR3: CASISEDNLGGYTF
DNA: TGTGCCAGCATCTCAGAGGACAACCTGGGGGGCTACACCTTC
J: TRBJ1-2
D: -
size: -
V: TRBV25-1

CDR3: CASRWQTNSNQPQHF
DNA: TGTGCCAGCAGGTGGCAGACTAATAGCAATCAGCCCCAGCATTTT
J: TRBJ1-5
D: -
size: -
V: TRBV6-5

CDR3: CATGLASGELFF
DNA: TGTGCCACCGGTCTAGCATCCGGGGAGCTGTTTTTT
J: TRBJ2-2
D: -
size: -
V: TRBV24-1

CDR3: CAVSQGLCTEAFF
DNA: TGTGCCGTATCACAGGGGTTGTGTACTGAAGCTTTCTTT
J: TRBJ1-1
D: -
size: -
V: TRBV21-1

CDR3: CASAPQGTTYEQYF
DNA: TGTGCCAGCGCCCCGCAGGGGACGACCTACGAGCAGTACTTC
J: TRBJ2-7
D: -
size: -
V: TRBV28

CDR3: CASSLTPRTGEYGYTF
DNA: TGTGCCAGCAGTTTAACCCCTCGGACAGGGGAGTATGGCTACACCTTC
J: TRBJ1-2
D: TRBD1
size: -
V: TRBV27

CDR3: CASSYSTGGETQYF
DNA: TGTGCCAGCAGTTACTCGACAGGGGGTGAGACCCAGTACTTC
J: TRBJ2-5
D: TRBD1
size: -
V: TRBV6-5

CDR3: CAISIDTLEAFF
DNA: TGTGCCATCAGTATCGACACCCTTGAAGCTTTCTTT
J: TRBJ1-1
D: -
size: -
V: TRBV10-3

CDR3: CASSQMFRGDEQYF
DNA: TGTGCCAGCAGCCAAATGTTCAGGGGGGACGAGCAGTACTTC
J: TRBJ2-7
D: -
size: -
V: TRBV3-1/TRBV3-2

CDR3: CATSDPGEHTGELFF
DNA: TGTGCCACCAGTGATCCCGGGGAGCACACCGGGGAGCTGTTTTTT
J: TRBJ2-2
D: -
size: -
V: TRBV24-1

CDR3: CASSLDPGLNDEQYF
DNA: TGTGCCAGCAGCTTAGATCCAGGGTTGAACGACGAGCAGTACTTC
J: TRBJ2-7
D: -
size: -
V: TRBV7-6

CDR3: CASSRQMNTEAFF
DNA: TGTGCCAGTTCGAGACAGATGAACACTGAAGCTTTCTTT
J: TRBJ1-1
D: -
size: -
V: TRBV11-2

CDR3: CASSLVAGRQEQYF
DNA: TGTGCCAGCAGCTTGGTAGCGGGGAGGCAGGAGCAGTACTTC
J: TRBJ2-7
D: TRBD2
size: -
V: TRBV5-6

CDR3: CASRLLAGTINEQFF
DNA: TGTGCCAGTAGGCTACTAGCGGGGACAATCAATGAGCAGTTCTTC
J: TRBJ2-1
D: TRBD2
size: -
V: TRBV19

CDR3: CASSTSAGGYYEQYF
DNA: TGTGCCAGTAGTACCTCCGCGGGGGGATACTACGAGCAGTACTTC
J: TRBJ2-7
D: TRBD2
size: -
V: TRBV19

CDR3: CSVPPPGTGGVSVPPQYF
DNA: TGCAGCGTTCCACCCCCCGGGACAGGGGGCGTCTCCGTACCCCCCCAGTACTTC
J: TRBJ2-5
D: TRBD1
size: few
V: TRBV29-1

CDR3: CASSPLQTDSPVMNTEAFF
DNA: TGTGCCAGCAGTCCGCTACAAACCGACAGCCCCGTCATGAACACTGAAGCTTTCTTT
J: TRBJ1-1
D: -
size: -
V: TRBV28

CDR3: CASAEGSGTTEAFF
DNA: TGTGCCTCGGCGGAGGGGTCCGGAACCACTGAAGCTTTCTTT
J: TRBJ1-1
D: -
size: -
V: TRBV30

CDR3: CASSHTAGSYEQYF
DNA: TGTGCCAGCAGCCACACCGCAGGCTCCTACGAGCAGTACTTC
J: TRBJ2-7
D: -
size: -
V: TRBV28

CDR3: CASSPGQGYTGELFF
DNA: TGTGCCAGCAGCCCGGGACAGGGGTACACCGGGGAGCTGTTTTTT
J: TRBJ2-2
D: TRBD1
size: -
V: TRBV5-5

CDR3: CASRKEGDRPSF
DNA: TGTGCCAGCAGAAAAGAGGGGGACAGGCCTTCCTTC
J: TRBJ1-2
D: TRBD1
size: -
V: TRBV3-1/TRBV3-2

CDR3: CAWNVGVVAFF
DNA: TGTGCCTGGAATGTCGGTGTAGTCGCTTTCTTT
J: TRBJ1-1
D: -
size: -
V: TRBV30

CDR3: CASYRGDTSYEQYF
DNA: TGCGCCAGCTATCGGGGGGACACGTCCTACGAGCAGTACTTC
J: TRBJ2-7
D: -
size: -
V: TRBV5-1

CDR3: CASTLDQGVYEQYF
DNA: TGTGCCAGCACCCTCGACCAGGGGGTTTACGAGCAGTACTTC
J: TRBJ2-7
D: TRBD1
size: few
V: TRBV5-6

CDR3: CASSQVAGGQPQHF
DNA: TGTGCCAGCAGCCAAGTGGCAGGGGGACAGCCCCAGCATTTT
J: TRBJ1-5
D: TRBD1
size: -
V: TRBV3-1/TRBV3-2

CDR3: CASSQDLGTSGEQFF
DNA: TGCGCCAGCAGCCAAGATCTCGGGACTAGCGGTGAGCAGTTCTTC
J: TRBJ2-1
D: TRBD2
size: -
V: TRBV4-3

CDR3: CAWSDVAPSYNSPLHF
DNA: TGTGCCTGGAGTGATGTAGCCCCCTCCTATAATTCACCCCTCCACTTT
J: TRBJ1-6
D: -
size: -
V: TRBV30

CDR3: CASSRAQDRANYGYTF
DNA: TGTGCCAGCAGCCGGGCACAGGACAGGGCTAACTATGGCTACACCTTC
J: TRBJ1-2
D: TRBD1
size: -
V: TRBV28

CDR3: CASSQADRDSNQPQHF
DNA: TGCGCCAGCAGCCAGGCGGACAGGGACAGCAATCAGCCCCAGCATTTT
J: TRBJ1-5
D: TRBD1
size: -
V: TRBV4-1

CDR3: CASSPWTSGRKDEQFF
DNA: TGCGCCAGCAGCCCGTGGACTAGCGGGAGAAAGGATGAGCAGTTCTTC
J: TRBJ2-1
D: TRBD2
size: -
V: TRBV4-3

CDR3: CASSLKSGSGLHEQFF
DNA: TGTGCCAGCAGCTTAAAGAGCGGGAGCGGTCTCCATGAGCAGTTCTTC
J: TRBJ2-1
D: TRBD2
size: -
V: TRBV7-3

CDR3: CASSWRGGINVGHEQFF
DNA: TGTGCCAGCTCCTGGCGGGGGGGCATTAATGTCGGCCATGAGCAGTTCTTC
J: TRBJ2-1
D: TRBD2
size: -
V: TRBV11-2

CDR3: CASTSRVDYEQYF
DNA: TGTGCCAGTACCTCGCGAGTTGACTACGAGCAGTACTTC
J: TRBJ2-7
D: -
size: -
V: TRBV19

CDR3: CASSELWGRDSNQPQHF
DNA: TGTGCCAGCAGTGAACTTTGGGGCAGGGATAGCAATCAGCCCCAGCATTTT
J: TRBJ1-5
D: -
size: -
V: TRBV6-1

CDR3: CSVQNEKLFF
DNA: TGCAGCGTTCAGAATGAAAAACTGTTTTTT
J: TRBJ1-4
D: -
size: -
V: TRBV29-1